This entry lists 10 T cell receptor beta chains sequenced from one sample in a study of cytomegalovirus exposure and HLA in healthy donors. This PCR relied on a set of 60 Vbeta primers and 13 Jbeta primers. Assay: immunoSEQ multiplex PCR; the TCRdb copy retains only in-frame clones and omits some. This sample carries about 160,000 clones, roughly 89% of them seen once, and the ten largest clones take about 0.85%. Input material: PBMCs. These receptor sequences come from a woman between 25 and 40 years old in good health and CMV-seronegative.

V and J are TRBV18 and TRBJ2-2; 9 bases agree with TRBD2. V dropped 10 bases and J dropped 6; count of bases not matched to a gene: 15. This CDR3 comprises 16 residues. Germline CDR1 is KGHSH and CDR2 is LQKENI. The CDR3 protein is CATSREGRLIPGELFF. For the CDR3, the DNA is TGTGCCACCTCGCGGGAGGGCCGGCTTATCCCCGGGGAGCTGTTTTTT.

The chain has TRBV10-1 and TRBJ1-1; 8 nucleotides line up with TRBD1. CDR3 length: 15 residues. Germline CDR1 and CDR2: WNHNN and SYGVQD (reference sequence). The V segment lost 7 bases and the J segment 4 bases; nucleotides outside the gene matches: 11. The CDR3 nucleotides are TGCGCCAGCACCGAATCCCGGACAGGGAGCACTGAAGCTTTCTTT. Its translation: CASTESRTGSTEAFF.

Comment on this clone: Distinct nucleotide sequences in the sample also encode this CDR3. V gene TRBV5-4 combines with J gene TRBJ2-7, with TRBD2 as a possible D gene (5 bases). Trimming shortened V by 3 bases and J by 0 bases, and 7 bases separated the two germline ends. The CDR3 covers 13 residues. Germline V CDR1 and CDR2: SGHNT, YYREEE (reference sequence). The CDR3 here is CASSSSGSYEQYF. The CDR3 DNA sequence: TGTGCCAGCAGCTCGAGCGGCTCCTACGAGCAGTACTTC.

Only one count was recorded for this clone. The rearrangement links TRBV27 to TRBJ1-2; 7 bases agree with TRBD1. V trimming: 7 bases; J trimming: 4 bases; junction bases outside the gene matches: 12. The CDR3 totals 15 residues. Germline CDR1 is MNHEY and CDR2 is SMNVEV (reference sequence). CDR3 residues: CASKMQTGRTYGYTF. As DNA, the CDR3 is TGTGCCAGCAAAATGCAGACAGGGAGAACCTATGGCTACACCTTC.

The chain is built from TRBV9 and TRBJ2-7, with D possibly being TRBD2 (6 bases). Per the germline V gene, CDR1 is SGDLS and CDR2 is YYNGEE. V shed 5 bases and J shed 2 bases, with 17 bases lying between them. CDR3 length: 15 amino acids. The chain's CDR3 is CASSEGGGSAYEQYF. The CDR3 DNA sequence: TGTGCCAGCAGTGAGGGTGGGGGGAGTGCCTACGAGCAGTACTTC.

This chain connects TRBV7-8 to TRBJ1-1, with D tentatively TRBD1 (6 bases). The CDR3 consists of 15 residues. V was pared by 5 bases and J by 5 bases, with 18 bases between. Looked up from germline, CDR1 is SGHVS and CDR2 is FQNEAQ. The DNA for the CDR3 is TGTGCCAGCAGCACGGCGGGGGCGCTTGGAACTGAAGCTTTCTTT. It yields the protein CASSTAGALGTEAFF.

The chain uses TRBV7-9 and TRBJ2-7, with 9 bases matching TRBD1. Germline loops: CDR1 SEHNR, CDR2 FQNEAQ (reference sequence). This CDR3 has 15 amino acids. The J segment lost 4 bases and the V segment lost 4 bases, leaving 8 bases of the junction unmatched. CDR3 in DNA: TGTGCCAGCAGCTCTTTCCGGGACAGGGCTTACGAGCAGTACTTC. Its translation: CASSSFRDRAYEQYF. The full variable domain, with the rest looked up from reference TRBV7-9 and TRBJ2-7, is DTGVSQNPRHKITKRGQNVTFRCDPISEHNRLYWYRQTLGQGPEFLTYFQNEAQLEKSRLLSDRFSAERPKGSFSTLEIQRTEQGDSAMYLCASSSFRDRAYEQYFGPGTRLTVT.

The chain joins TRBV5-1 to TRBJ1-1; D remains unclear. This CDR3 region has 14 residues. Germline CDR1 SGHRS, CDR2 YFSETQ. Trimming shortened V by 6 bases and J by 0 bases, and 12 bases separated the two germline ends. The CDR3 nucleotides read TGCGCCAGCACCGATACCGACATGAACACTGAAGCTTTCTTT. This translates into CASTDTDMNTEAFF.

Comments on this clone: The same CDR3 also results from other DNA sequences found in this sample. CDR3 amino acids: CASSLNGRRETQYF. The CDR3 bases are TGTGCCAGCAGCTTGAACGGGAGGAGGGAGACCCAGTACTTC. The chain has TRBV5-6 and TRBJ2-5; 7 positions agree with TRBD2. With V trimmed by 1 base and J by 5 bases, 5 bases remained unmatched. The CDR3 covers 14 residues. In germline, CDR1 is SGHDT, CDR2 YYEEEE.

This chain links TRBV5-1 with TRBJ2-1; D is possibly TRBD2 (6 bases). The V gene's germline CDR1 is SGHRS and CDR2 YFSETQ. The length of the CDR3 is 16 residues. The V and J ends lost 4 bases and 1 base respectively, with 15 bases between them. CDR3 bases: TGCGCCAGCAGCACCACCTGGGGGGAGTCCTACAATGAGCAGTTCTTC. Its translation is CASSTTWGESYNEQFF.